Shown below are 4 T cell receptor beta chains from a single sample sequenced in a study of blood T cell repertoires in COVID-19. Profiled with immunoSEQ multiplex PCR; TCRdb holds only in-frame clones, not every one. This sample carries hundreds of thousands of clones, about 88% of them seen once, and the ten largest clones take roughly 8%. Sequencing was carried out using peripheral blood. The source is a woman in her forties or fifties with COVID-19, enrolled during active disease.

The V call is TRBV11-1, the J call TRBJ2-1; D is possibly TRBD2 (5 bases). Germline V gene sequence: CDR1 SGHAT, CDR2 FQDESV (reference sequence). Trimming cost V 3 bases and J 1 base, with 10 bases left between them. The CDR3 has 15 amino acids. The CDR3 DNA reads as TGTGCCAGCAGCTTCGGCGGGTCTTCCTACAATGAGCAGTTCTTC. This codes for CASSFGGSSYNEQFF.

The chain uses TRBV9 and TRBJ2-6; 7 bases agree with TRBD1. Germline trimming cut 3 bases from V and 4 bases from J; bases unmatched to any gene: 10. The germline V gene has CDR1 SGDLS and CDR2 YYNGEE. This CDR3 has 17 amino acids. The CDR3 DNA is TGTGCCAGCAGCGAAGGGACAGCCTCTGGCGGGGCCAACGTCCTGACTTTC. This encodes CASSEGTASGGANVLTF.

V usage is TRBV7-2 and J usage is TRBJ1-6, with D perhaps TRBD1 (5 bases). From germline, CDR1 is SGHTA and CDR2 FQGNSA. V lost 2 bases and J lost 5, with 10 bases in between. The CDR3 has 15 residues. CDR3 nucleotides: TGTGCCAGCAGCTTACGTGGCAGGGATAATTCACCCCTCCACTTT. Amino acids: CASSLRGRDNSPLHF.

The chain is built from TRBV19 and TRBJ1-1; D unclear. Trimming stripped 7 bases from V and 0 bases from J, with 15 bases between. Germline assignment: CDR1 LNHDA and CDR2 SQIVND (reference sequence). The CDR3 is made up of 15 amino acids. The CDR3 sequence: CASIEQRGMNTEAFF. DNA of the CDR3: TGTGCCAGTATCGAGCAACGAGGGATGAACACTGAAGCTTTCTTT.